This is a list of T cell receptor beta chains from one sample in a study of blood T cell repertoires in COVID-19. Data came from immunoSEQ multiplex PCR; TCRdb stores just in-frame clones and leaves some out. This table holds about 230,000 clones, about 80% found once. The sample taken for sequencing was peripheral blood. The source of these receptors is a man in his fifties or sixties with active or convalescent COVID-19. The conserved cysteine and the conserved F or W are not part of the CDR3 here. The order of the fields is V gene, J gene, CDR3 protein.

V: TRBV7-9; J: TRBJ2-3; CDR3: ASSLLSTDTQY
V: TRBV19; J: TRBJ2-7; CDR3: ASSSGIYEQY
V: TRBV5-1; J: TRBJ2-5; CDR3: ASSWTIQETQY
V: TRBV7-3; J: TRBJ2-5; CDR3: ASSAVIQETQY
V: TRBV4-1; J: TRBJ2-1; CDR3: ASSPGGLAALGNNEQF
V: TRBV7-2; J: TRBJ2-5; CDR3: ASSLTSGGNQETQY
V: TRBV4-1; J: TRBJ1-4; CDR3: ASSQDAGAVGEKLF
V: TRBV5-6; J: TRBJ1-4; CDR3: ASSSPRGVGTNEKLF
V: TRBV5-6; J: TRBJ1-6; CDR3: ASSLVGSSSPLH
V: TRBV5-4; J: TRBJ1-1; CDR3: ASRQGQMNTEAF
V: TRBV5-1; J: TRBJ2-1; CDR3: ASSSIAGGPQSEQF
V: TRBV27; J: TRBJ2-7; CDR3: ASSSYSEQY
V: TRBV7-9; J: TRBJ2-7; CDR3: ASKTGDGSYEQY
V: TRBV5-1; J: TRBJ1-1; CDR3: ASSLAGGMNTEAF
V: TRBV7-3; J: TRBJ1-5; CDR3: ASSPQGGTDQPQH